This T cell receptor beta chain is from a study of blood T cells in healthy people across ages. Study-level points and caveats: Possibly, changes in expanded clonotypes were confounded because donor CMV status was unknown. Significant beta diversity loss was already apparent by age around 40, declining roughly linearly.

About this clonotype itself: Its cognate antigen is unknown.

Together with a sample-barcoded 5' primer, a J-beta primer mix was included in a second PCR lasting about 7 to 11 cycles. TCRdb re-analysed the 5' RACE reads in MiXCR, keeping a single row per CDR3 protein. Of 800,000 to 950,000 distinct CDR3 sequences listed, around 49% are singletons. Trimming took 5 bases from V and 6 from J; bases not matched to a gene: 10. This CDR3 is built from 16 residues. In germline, CDR1 is MDHEN, CDR2 SYDVKM. The chain combines TRBV28 with TRBJ2-1; TRBD2 matches at 10 bases. The sequenced sample was blood. The TCR was taken from a man aged 30 to 45 in good health. The CDR3 sequence: CASSEPLAGVGNEQFF. Here the CDR3 DNA reads TGTGCCAGCAGTGAACCCCTAGCGGGGGTTGGCAATGAGCAGTTCTTC.